A selection of T cell receptor beta chains follows, all from one sample in a study of cytomegalovirus exposure and HLA in healthy donors. Profiled with immunoSEQ multiplex PCR; TCRdb holds only in-frame clones, not every one. The sample has under 200,000 clones; approximately 96% are singletons. The specimen sequenced was PBMCs. The receptors were gathered from a woman aged 18-29 years in good health and CMV-seronegative. CDR3s include the opening cysteine and the closing phenylalanine or tryptophan. The D gene is left open where the match is weak. Clone size is given for some rows only: seen once, a few or many times, or a class if the clone is expanded.

D	size	V	J	DNA	CDR3
NA	NA	TRBV7-9	TRBJ2-1	TGTGCCAGCAGCTTAGTAGGGGTCTCCTACAATGAGCAGTTCTTC	CASSLVGVSYNEQFF
TRBD1	NA	TRBV9	TRBJ2-7	TGTGCCAGCAGCGCATCCGGGACAGGGGACGAGCAGTACTTC	CASSASGTGDEQYF
NA	NA	TRBV5-1	TRBJ1-1	TGCGCCAGCAGCCTTATGGCAGGCGCAAACACTGAAGCTTTCTTT	CASSLMAGANTEAFF
TRBD1	few	TRBV5-1	TRBJ2-7	TGCGCCAGCACCCCCACGGGACAGCTGATGTGGGAGCAGTACTTC	CASTPTGQLMWEQYF
NA	NA	TRBV5-6	TRBJ1-1	TGTGCCAGCAGCGTCCAACTCAGGGAAACTGAAGCTTTCTTT	CASSVQLRETEAFF
TRBD2	NA	TRBV7-6	TRBJ2-1	TGTGCCAGCAGCTTTGGGGGGGAAAGGGGTATTGAGCAGTTCTTC	CASSFGGERGIEQFF
NA	NA	TRBV19	TRBJ1-4	TGTGCCAGTAGTATGCTCAGGGGCGCGGCTAATGAAAAACTGTTTTTT	CASSMLRGAANEKLFF
NA	NA	TRBV10-3	TRBJ2-3	TGTGCCACCGGGGTACGCAAAGATACGCAGTATTTT	CATGVRKDTQYF
TRBD2	NA	TRBV5-1	TRBJ2-1	TGCGCCAGCAGCAAGGAGACTAGCGGGGCGCTGGGGAATGAGCAGTTCTTC	CASSKETSGALGNEQFF
NA	NA	TRBV14	TRBJ1-2	TGTGCCAGCAGCCAAGGTCCCAGACCCTCCGGCGGAAACTATGGCTACACCTTC	CASSQGPRPSGGNYGYTF
NA	many	TRBV2	TRBJ1-1	TGTGCCAGCAGTGAAAGGGGTGAAGCTTTCTTT	CASSERGEAFF
TRBD1	NA	TRBV9	TRBJ2-5	TGTGCCAGCAGCGCGGGACAGGGGGTATCGGAGACCCAGTACTTC	CASSAGQGVSETQYF
NA	NA	TRBV18	TRBJ1-1	TGTGCCAGCTCACGCGAGAACACTGAAGCTTTCTTT	CASSRENTEAFF
TRBD1	NA	TRBV5-1	TRBJ1-6	TGCGCCAGCCGGGACAGTCTTAATTCACCCCTCCACTTT	CASRDSLNSPLHF
TRBD1	NA	TRBV7-9	TRBJ1-4	TGTGCCAGCAGCTTTGGGACAGACAACGAAAAACTGTTTTTT	CASSFGTDNEKLFF
NA	NA	TRBV27	TRBJ1-5	TGTGCCAGCAGTTTAGGGGGGGCCGGTCAGCCCCAGCATTTT	CASSLGGAGQPQHF
TRBD1	NA	TRBV7-9	TRBJ1-2	TGTGCCAGCAGCGCCCTGGACAGGGTCGATACCTTC	CASSALDRVDTF
NA	once	TRBV19	TRBJ2-1	TGTGCCAGTAGTCTAGGCGTACAGGTCTACAATGAGCAGTTCTTC	CASSLGVQVYNEQFF
TRBD2	once	TRBV7-2	TRBJ2-3	TGTGCCAGCAGCTTAGTGTTCGCGGCGGGGGGGGTGAGCACAGATACGCAGTATTTT	CASSLVFAAGGVSTDTQYF
NA	NA	TRBV7-6	TRBJ2-2	TGTGCCAGCAGCTTAATAGTTAGCGGGAACACCGGGGAGCTGTTTTTT	CASSLIVSGNTGELFF
TRBD1	few	TRBV2	TRBJ2-5	TGTGCCAGCAAGGGGGACAGGGTCTTAGAGACCCAGTACTTC	CASKGDRVLETQYF
NA	once	TRBV7-9	TRBJ2-2	TGTGCCAGCAGCTTAGGGCAGGATGGGAACACCGGGGAGCTGTTTTTT	CASSLGQDGNTGELFF
NA	NA	TRBV12-5	TRBJ2-2	TGTGCTAGTGGGTGGGGGCAGGCCTCCCGCAACACCGGGGAGCTGTTTTTT	CASGWGQASRNTGELFF
TRBD1	NA	TRBV29-1	TRBJ2-7	TGCAGCGTGTCGGGACAGGGAGATTACGAGCAGTACTTC	CSVSGQGDYEQYF
NA	NA	TRBV27	TRBJ1-1	TGTGCCAGCAGGCTTGGGGGCGGCACTGAAGCTTTCTTT	CASRLGGGTEAFF
TRBD2	once	TRBV4-1	TRBJ2-3	TGCGCCAGCAGCCAAGTTCTAGCGGGGGGTCTAGATACGCAGTATTTT	CASSQVLAGGLDTQYF
NA	NA	TRBV7-9	TRBJ2-2	TGTGCCAGCAGCTTTGCGGGCGGGGAGCTGTTTTTT	CASSFAGGELFF
TRBD1	NA	TRBV18	TRBJ2-1	TGTGCCAGCTCACCCCAGACAGGGGTCGATGAGCAGTTCTTC	CASSPQTGVDEQFF
TRBD2	NA	TRBV9	TRBJ2-1	TGTGCCAGCAGCGTAAGCCCGGCTAGCGGGGCGAACAATGAGCAGTTCTTC	CASSVSPASGANNEQFF
NA	once	TRBV9	TRBJ1-4	TGTGCCAGCAGCGTTGGGGGGGGGCCCTCAGCTAATGAAAAACTGTTTTTT	CASSVGGGPSANEKLFF
TRBD1	NA	TRBV5-6	TRBJ2-7	TGTGCCAGCAGCCACGGGACAGGGGGGTACGAGCAGTACTTC	CASSHGTGGYEQYF
TRBD1	NA	TRBV6-1	TRBJ1-1	TGTGCCAGCAGTGGAGGGGGTCCAACAGGGGGCCCAACTGAAGCTTTCTTT	CASSGGGPTGGPTEAFF
NA	once	TRBV4-1	TRBJ2-7	TGCGCCAGCAGCCAAGCTACGTCAACTTCCTACGAGCAGTACTTC	CASSQATSTSYEQYF
NA	NA	TRBV7-3	TRBJ1-1	TGTGCCAGCAGCTTAAACGGGCGGGGGATGACTGAAGCTTTCTTT	CASSLNGRGMTEAFF